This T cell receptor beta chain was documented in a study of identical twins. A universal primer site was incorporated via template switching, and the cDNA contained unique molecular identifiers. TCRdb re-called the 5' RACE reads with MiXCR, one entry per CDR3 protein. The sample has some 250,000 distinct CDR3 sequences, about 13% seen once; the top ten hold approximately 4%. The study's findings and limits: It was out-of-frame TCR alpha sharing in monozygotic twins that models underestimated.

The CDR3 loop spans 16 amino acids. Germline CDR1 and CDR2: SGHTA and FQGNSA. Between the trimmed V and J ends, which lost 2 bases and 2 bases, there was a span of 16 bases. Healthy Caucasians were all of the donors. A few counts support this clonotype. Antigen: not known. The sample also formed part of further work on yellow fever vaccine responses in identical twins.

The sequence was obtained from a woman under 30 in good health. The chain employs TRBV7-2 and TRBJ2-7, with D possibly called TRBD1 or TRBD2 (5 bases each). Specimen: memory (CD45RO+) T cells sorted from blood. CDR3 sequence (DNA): TGTGCCAGCAGCTTATCTACGAGGGGCAGGACCTACGAGCAGTACTTC. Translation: CASSLSTRGRTYEQYF.